The 12 T cell receptor beta chains listed next were all sequenced from one sample in a study of beta chain features in type 1 diabetes. Study-level points and caveats: TCRB CDR3s from Type 1 diabetes patients were moderately but significantly shorter in all four CD4+ subsets.

Sequenced material consisted of expressed TCRB transcripts (all of the isolated RNA was reverse transcribed). The data were produced by immunoSEQ multiplex PCR, yet TCRdb's version contains in-frame clones alone and is incomplete. The data contain over 650,000 clones, about 14% of them singletons. These receptors are not linked to any known antigen. The specimen sequenced was naive CD4+ T cells from blood. Receptor source: a man younger than 30 with type 1 diabetes.

This clone was recorded a few times. In the same sample, other DNA sequences code for this CDR3. The chain recombines TRBV5-1 with TRBJ2-5, with TRBD2 as a possible D gene (5 bases). The germline V gene has CDR1 SGHRS and CDR2 YFSETQ. V lost 0 bases and J lost 2, with 8 bases in between. The CDR3 is made up of 14 amino acids. Here the CDR3 reads CASSLGGQQETQYF. DNA of the CDR3: TGCGCCAGCAGCTTGGGCGGGCAGCAAGAGACCCAGTACTTC.

This clone was seen a few times. The chain couples TRBV5-1 to TRBJ2-2; no definite D call. This CDR3 is 14 amino acids long. Per the germline V gene, CDR1 is SGHRS and CDR2 is YFSETQ. Trimming shortened V by 0 bases and J by 4 bases, and 7 bases separated the two germline ends. The CDR3 DNA reads as TGCGCCAGCAGCTTGGCTCAGGCCACCGGGGAGCTGTTTTTT. The encoded protein is CASSLAQATGELFF.

The CDR3 is CASSLVSSSGQGYNEQFF. The DNA of the CDR3 is TGTGCCAGCAGCTTGGTTTCGTCTAGCGGACAAGGCTACAATGAGCAGTTCTTC. The chain couples TRBV5-6 to TRBJ2-1, with 7 positions matching TRBD2. J gave up 3 bases and V 0 bases, and 12 bases lay outside the gene matches. CDR3 length: 18 amino acids. Germline assignment: CDR1 SGHDT and CDR2 YYEEEE.

The CDR3 reads CASSSPGWGYTF. CDR3 coding DNA: TGTGCCAGCAGCTCCCCCGGGTGGGGCTACACCTTC. The chain joins TRBV7-2 to TRBJ1-2; D is unclear. Germline-derived CDR1 and CDR2 are SGHTA and FQGNSA. Trimming took off 4 bases at V and 8 bases at J, with 11 bases between the two ends. The CDR3 covers 12 residues.

The chain has TRBV7-9 and TRBJ1-2; D gene uncertain. Germline V gene data show CDR1 as SEHNR and CDR2 as FQNEAQ (reference sequence). Trimming stripped 1 base from V and 4 bases from J, with 7 bases between. The CDR3 is 13 amino acids. The CDR3 is CASSLDTVYGYTF. CDR3 sequence (DNA): TGTGCCAGCAGCTTAGACACAGTCTATGGCTACACCTTC.

This clone was recorded at least ten times. This chain joins TRBV14 and TRBJ2-1; D remains unclear. The CDR3 covers 12 residues. Germline loops: CDR1 SGHDN, CDR2 FVKESK. V lost 1 base and J lost 10, with 8 bases in between. CDR3 sequence: CASSQVVQEQFF. DNA for the CDR3: TGTGCCAGCAGCCAAGTAGTGCAGGAGCAGTTCTTC. Full variable domain (missing parts from reference TRBV14 and TRBJ2-1): EAGVTQFPSHSVIEKGQTVTLRCDPISGHDNLYWYRRVMGKEIKFLLHFVKESKQDESGMPNNRFLAERTGGTYSTLKVQPAELEDSGVYFCASSQVVQEQFFGPGTRLTVL.

The chain has TRBV6-1 and TRBJ2-5, with 9 bases lining up with TRBD1. Unmatched junction bases numbered 5, after V lost 4 bases and J lost 5 bases. Germline V CDR1 and CDR2: MNHNS, SASEGT. CDR3 length equals 14 residues. CDR3 sequence reads: CASSVQGAGETQYF. In DNA, the CDR3 is TGTGCCAGCAGTGTACAGGGGGCAGGGGAGACCCAGTACTTC.

This sequence joins TRBV6-5 and TRBJ1-2; D unclear. Trimming shortened V by 5 bases and J by 2 bases, and 6 bases separated the two germline ends. CDR1 is MNHEY, CDR2 SVGAGI, per germline. This CDR3 has 12 amino acids. CDR3 DNA sequence: TGTGCCAGCAGTGCTCAGAACTATGGCTACACCTTC. It is translated as CASSAQNYGYTF.

This clone came up a few times. The rearrangement links TRBV5-1 to TRBJ2-5; no clear D gene. Trimming removed 3 bases at V and 4 bases at J, with 10 bases between. Per the germline V gene, CDR1 is SGHRS and CDR2 is YFSETQ. The CDR3 consists of 13 residues. The CDR3 sequence is CASSWPLGETQYF. CDR3 DNA: TGCGCCAGCAGCTGGCCCTTGGGAGAGACCCAGTACTTC.

The V call is TRBV29-1, the J call TRBJ2-1; tentative D call: TRBD2 (5 bases). The CDR3 has 19 residues. V shed 1 base and J shed 4 bases, with 26 bases lying between them. The germline V gene has CDR1 SQVTM and CDR2 ANQGSEA. CDR3 amino acids: CSVEVVTGRLSPGYNEQFF. CDR3 coding DNA: TGCAGCGTTGAAGTGGTGACGGGCCGACTATCTCCAGGATACAATGAGCAGTTCTTC.

The gene calls are TRBV7-2 and TRBJ1-2, with TRBD1 identical over 8 bases. Germline CDR1 is SGHTA and CDR2 is FQGNSA. The CDR3 is 14 amino acids. The V segment lost 4 bases and the J segment 3 bases; nucleotides outside the gene matches: 4. The CDR3 protein is CASSSQGADYGYTF. The CDR3 nucleotides read TGTGCCAGCAGCTCGCAGGGGGCGGACTATGGCTACACCTTC.

This clone was counted only a few times. J is TRBJ2-7 and V is TRBV19, with 8 bases aligning to TRBD1. CDR1 LNHDA and CDR2 SQIVND come from the germline V gene (reference sequence). V shed 3 bases and J 7 bases; nucleotides not matched to a gene: 8. CDR3 length: 14 amino acids. CDR3 sequence: CASSIWDRSWEQYF. The CDR3 bases are TGTGCCAGTAGTATTTGGGACAGGTCGTGGGAGCAGTACTTC.